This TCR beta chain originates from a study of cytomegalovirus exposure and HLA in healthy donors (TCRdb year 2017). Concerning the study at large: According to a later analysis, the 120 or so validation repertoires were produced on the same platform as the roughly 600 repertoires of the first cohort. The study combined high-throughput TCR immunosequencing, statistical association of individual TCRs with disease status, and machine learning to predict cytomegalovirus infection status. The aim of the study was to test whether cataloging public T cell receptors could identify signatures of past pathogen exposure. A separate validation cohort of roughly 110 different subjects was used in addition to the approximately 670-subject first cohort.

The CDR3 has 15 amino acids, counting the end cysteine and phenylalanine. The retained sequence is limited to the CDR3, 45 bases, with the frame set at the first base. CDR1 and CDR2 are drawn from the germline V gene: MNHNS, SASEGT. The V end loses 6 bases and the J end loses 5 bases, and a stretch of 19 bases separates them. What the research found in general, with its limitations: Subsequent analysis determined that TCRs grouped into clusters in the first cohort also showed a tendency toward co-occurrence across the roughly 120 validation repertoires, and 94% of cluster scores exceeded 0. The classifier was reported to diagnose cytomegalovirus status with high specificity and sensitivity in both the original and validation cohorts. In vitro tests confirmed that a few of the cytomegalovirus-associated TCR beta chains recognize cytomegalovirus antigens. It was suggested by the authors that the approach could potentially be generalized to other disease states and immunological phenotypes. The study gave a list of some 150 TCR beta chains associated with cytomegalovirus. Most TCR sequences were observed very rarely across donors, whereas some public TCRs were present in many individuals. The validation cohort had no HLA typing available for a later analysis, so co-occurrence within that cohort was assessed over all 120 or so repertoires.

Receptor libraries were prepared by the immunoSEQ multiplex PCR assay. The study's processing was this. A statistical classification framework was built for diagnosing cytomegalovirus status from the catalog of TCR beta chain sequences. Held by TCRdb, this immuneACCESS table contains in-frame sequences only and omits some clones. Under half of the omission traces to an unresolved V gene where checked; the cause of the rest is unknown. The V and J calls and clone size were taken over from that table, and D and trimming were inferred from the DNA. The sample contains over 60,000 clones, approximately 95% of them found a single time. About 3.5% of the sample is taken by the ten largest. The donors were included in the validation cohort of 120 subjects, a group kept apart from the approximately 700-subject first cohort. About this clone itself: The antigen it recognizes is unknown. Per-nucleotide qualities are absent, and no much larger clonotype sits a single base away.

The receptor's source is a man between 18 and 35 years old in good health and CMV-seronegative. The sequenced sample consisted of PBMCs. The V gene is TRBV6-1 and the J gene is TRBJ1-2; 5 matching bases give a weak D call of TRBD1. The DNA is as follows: TGTGCCAGCAGCCCCGGGACGGGGGGGTCATATGGCTACACCTTC. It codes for CASSPGTGGSYGYTF.